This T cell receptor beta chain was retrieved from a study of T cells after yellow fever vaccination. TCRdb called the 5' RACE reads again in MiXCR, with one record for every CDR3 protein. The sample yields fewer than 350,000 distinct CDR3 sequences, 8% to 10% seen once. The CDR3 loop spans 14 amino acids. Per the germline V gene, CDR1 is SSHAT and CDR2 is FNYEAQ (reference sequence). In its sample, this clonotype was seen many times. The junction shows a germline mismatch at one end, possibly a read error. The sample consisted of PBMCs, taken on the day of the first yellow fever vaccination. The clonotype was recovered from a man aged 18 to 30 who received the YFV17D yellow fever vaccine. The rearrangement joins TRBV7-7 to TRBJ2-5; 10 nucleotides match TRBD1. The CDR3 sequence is CASSLWTGGETQYF. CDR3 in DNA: TGTGCTAGCAGCTTGTGGACAGGGGGAGAGACCCAGTACTTC.